Presented here are 21 T cell receptor beta chains from one specimen sequenced in a study of graft-versus-host responses after intestinal transplantation. Repertoires were generated with immunoSEQ multiplex PCR, while TCRdb's copy carries only in-frame clones and drops some. The sample has tens of thousands of clones, 88% seen once. For these receptors, no antigen is known. The specimen was unstimulated CD4+ T cells sorted from spleen or lymph node cells, collected before transplant. All receptors derive from a human donor who was the organ donor for an intestinal transplant.

The gene calls are TRBV11-1 and TRBJ2-1, with 8 bases aligning to TRBD1. The germline V gene has CDR1 SGHAT and CDR2 FQDESV (reference sequence). J gave up 2 bases and V 6 bases, and 3 bases lay outside the gene matches. The CDR3 spans 14 residues. CDR3 in amino acids: CASSRGQAYNEQFF. For the CDR3, the DNA is TGTGCCAGCAGTAGGGGACAGGCCTACAATGAGCAGTTCTTC.

This sequence joins TRBV7-3 and TRBJ2-5, with 9 bases identical to TRBD2. V lost 0 bases, J lost 5 bases, and 19 bases stayed unmatched. From germline, CDR1 is SGHTA and CDR2 FQGTGA. This CDR3 region has 20 residues. The CDR3 region has the DNA TGTGCCAGCAGCTTAACGGGGGCAGCGGGAGGAAGAATTGGCGGGGAGACCCAGTACTTC. This translates into CASSLTGAAGGRIGGETQYF.

The V gene is TRBV5-4, the J gene TRBJ1-1; D not resolved. The CDR3 is 14 residues long. The germline V gene has CDR1 SGHNT and CDR2 YYREEE (reference sequence). V was pared by 2 bases and J by 7 bases, with 15 bases between. The CDR3 region is CASSFSATAGEAFF. The CDR3 nucleotides read TGTGCCAGCAGCTTTTCGGCCACGGCGGGTGAAGCTTTCTTT.

The rearrangement uses TRBV7-8 and TRBJ1-2, with TRBD1 as a possible D gene (5 bases). V lost 10 bases, J lost 4 bases, and 16 bases lay in between. Looked up from germline, CDR1 is SGHVS and CDR2 is FQNEAQ. The CDR3 covers 13 residues. The CDR3 bases are TGTGCCACCCTGCCCAGGGAGGGCTATGGCTACACCTTC. This gives the protein CATLPREGYGYTF.

The gene calls are TRBV7-3 and TRBJ2-2; 7 positions match TRBD1. V gave up 8 bases and J gave up 6 bases; unmatched junction bases: 9. Germline-derived CDR1 and CDR2 are SGHTA and FQGTGA. CDR3 size: 14 residues. The CDR3 region has the DNA TGTGCCAGCGGTCCCGACAGGGTGGCCGGGGAGCTGTTTTTT. This encodes CASGPDRVAGELFF.

The chain combines TRBV6-5 with TRBJ2-7, with TRBD1 identical over 11 bases. The CDR3 length is 15 residues. With 6 bases clipped from V and 4 bases from J, the junction kept 8 bases outside the gene matches. CDR1 and CDR2 (germline): MNHEY, SVGAGI. The CDR3 bases are TGTGCCAGCAGCTCCTCCGGGACAGGGGGTTACGAGCAGTACTTC. Encoded protein: CASSSSGTGGYEQYF.

V is TRBV11-3 and J is TRBJ2-7; TRBD2 agrees at 7 bases. The CDR3 has 17 amino acids. V lost 2 bases and J lost 3; bases outside the gene matches: 13. The germline CDR1 and CDR2 sequences are SGHNT and YENEEA. The CDR3 nucleotides are TGTGCCAGCAGCTTAAGGTCCGGCGGGGGAATCCACTACGAGCAGTACTTC. Translating it yields CASSLRSGGGIHYEQYF.

V and J are TRBV9 and TRBJ1-1; D perhaps matches TRBD1 (6 bases). V lost 7 bases and J 4 bases, leaving 17 bases between the germline ends. This CDR3 has 14 amino acids. Germline CDR1 SGDLS, CDR2 YYNGEE. CDR3 sequence reads: CASGQPDSSTEAFF. CDR3 DNA: TGTGCCAGCGGACAGCCCGATTCTAGCACTGAAGCTTTCTTT.

This rearrangement joins TRBV28 to TRBJ2-1, with 10 positions matching TRBD2. Germline V gives CDR1 MDHEN, CDR2 SYDVKM. This CDR3 is 15 amino acids long. Unmatched junction bases numbered 6, after V lost 4 bases and J lost 6 bases. This CDR3 reads CASSSGASGSNEQFF. The CDR3 nucleotides read TGTGCCAGCAGTTCAGGGGCTAGCGGGAGCAATGAGCAGTTCTTC.

The V call is TRBV2, the J call TRBJ1-6; 9 bases map to TRBD1. The germline CDR1 and CDR2 sequences are SNHLY and FYNNEI. J gave up 9 bases and V 3 bases, and 6 bases lay outside the gene matches. The CDR3 is made up of 15 amino acids. The CDR3 here is CASSEIRQGVSPLHF. CDR3 bases: TGTGCCAGCAGTGAGATCAGACAGGGGGTTTCACCCCTCCACTTT.

The chain couples TRBV6-1 to TRBJ2-1; D is perhaps TRBD1 (6 bases). Germline assignment: CDR1 MNHNS and CDR2 SASEGT. V was trimmed by 0 bases and J by 6 bases, leaving 15 bases between them. The CDR3 has 16 amino acids. The CDR3 loop is CASSEAGTLRGNEQFF. CDR3 DNA sequence: TGTGCCAGCAGTGAAGCCGGGACACTGAGGGGCAATGAGCAGTTCTTC.

This clone occurred once. The chain uses TRBV28 and TRBJ1-2; tentative D call: TRBD1 (6 bases). CDR3 length equals 13 residues. V lost 6 bases and J lost 13, with 21 bases in between. CDR1 is MDHEN and CDR2 is SYDVKM in the germline V gene. The chain's CDR3 is CASRGTTVLNCTF. The CDR3 DNA reads as TGTGCCAGCAGAGGGACAACCGTCCTGAATTGCACCTTC.

The genes are TRBV18 and TRBJ2-7, with 7 bases matching TRBD2. The CDR3 runs 15 residues. V lost 6 bases to trimming and J lost 2 bases; unmatched junction nucleotides: 10. In germline, CDR1 is KGHSH, CDR2 LQKENI. The CDR3 sequence is CASSRLRGSTYEQYF. The CDR3 coding sequence is TGTGCCAGCTCTCGTCTCCGCGGGAGTACCTACGAGCAGTACTTC.

The CDR3 DNA is TGTGCCAGCTCACCGACGGGGTTTCCCTACGAGCAGTACTTC. This codes for CASSPTGFPYEQYF. The J gene is TRBJ2-7, the V gene TRBV18, with a weak D call TRBD2 (5 bases). CDR3 length equals 14 residues. V was cut by 3 bases and J by 2 bases, with 11 bases left in between. Germline CDR1 is KGHSH and CDR2 is LQKENI.

The genes are TRBV18 and TRBJ2-5; 7 bases are a match to TRBD1. The J call may be incorrect, as the DNA end agrees better with TRBJ2-7. The CDR3 is 13 amino acids. Germline V gene sequence: CDR1 KGHSH, CDR2 LQKENI. CDR3 residues: CASSRRQGYEQYF. CDR3 in DNA: TGTGCCAGCTCGCGAAGACAGGGCTACGAGCAGTACTTC.

This clone has only a few counts. This chain connects TRBV19 to TRBJ2-5; the D gene is possibly TRBD2 (5 bases). The CDR3 has 14 residues. The V and J ends lost 4 bases and 7 bases respectively, with 16 bases between them. In germline, CDR1 is LNHDA, CDR2 SQIVND (reference sequence). The CDR3 DNA reads TGTGCCAGTAGTAGGGCTCCGGGATCCTGGACCCAGTACTTC. Its protein product is CASSRAPGSWTQYF.

The V and J genes are TRBV2 and TRBJ1-6; D remains ambiguous. V shed 4 bases and J shed 7 bases, with 5 bases lying between them. The CDR3 covers 12 residues. Germline values: CDR1 SNHLY, CDR2 FYNNEI. The DNA of the CDR3 is TGTGCCAGCAGTGTCCCGAATTCACCCCTCCACTTT. As protein: CASSVPNSPLHF. Variable domain in full (rest from reference TRBV2 and TRBJ1-6): EPEVTQTPSHQVTQMGQEVILRCVPISNHLYFYWYRQILGQKVEFLVSFYNNEISEKSEIFDDQFSVERPDGSNFTLKIRSTKLEDSAMYFCASSVPNSPLHFGNGTRLTVT.

This clone showed up just a few times. The sample has other DNA sequences that encode this CDR3 too. This sequence joins TRBV19 and TRBJ2-1; possibly TRBD2 for D (5 bases). V lost 3 bases and J 5 bases, leaving 11 bases between the germline ends. The CDR3 contains 14 residues. In germline, CDR1 is LNHDA, CDR2 SQIVND (reference sequence). The CDR3 DNA is TGTGCCAGTAGTATTTCTGGGCGGGACAATGAGCAGTTCTTC. This encodes CASSISGRDNEQFF.

This clone was seen once. The chain carries TRBV28 and TRBJ2-7, with 8 bases aligning to TRBD2. Trimming cost V 5 bases and J 3 bases; bases outside gene matches: 9. The CDR3 sequence is 15 residues long. Germline V lookup: CDR1 MDHEN, CDR2 SYDVKM. CDR3: CASSPSTGRVYEQYF. In nucleotides, the CDR3 is TGTGCCAGCAGTCCCTCCACCGGGAGGGTCTACGAGCAGTACTTC.

This chain joins TRBV7-2 and TRBJ1-5; D unclear. Germline CDR1 is SGHTA and CDR2 is FQGNSA. CDR3 length equals 15 residues. V gave up 2 bases and J gave up 0 bases, with 8 bases separating them. CDR3 sequence reads: CASSLKAGSNQPQHF. The CDR3 DNA reads as TGTGCCAGCAGCTTAAAAGCCGGTAGCAATCAGCCCCAGCATTTT.

This rearrangement joins TRBV11-3 to TRBJ1-4, with D possibly TRBD1 on 5 matching bases. V was pared by 5 bases and J by 1 base, with 17 bases between. Per germline, CDR1 SGHNT and CDR2 YENEEA. CDR3 size: 17 residues. CDR3 DNA: TGTGCCAGCAGCCCCAACCTTGGGGGGAGAACTAATGAAAAACTGTTTTTT. It codes for CASSPNLGGRTNEKLFF. Based on the CDR3 plus reference TRBV11-3 and TRBJ1-4, the full variable domain is EAGVVQSPRYKIIEKKQPVAFWCNPISGHNTLYWYLQNLGQGPELLIRYENEEAVDDSQLPKDRFSAERLKGVDSTLKIQPAELGDSAVYLCASSPNLGGRTNEKLFFGSGTQLSVL.